This T cell receptor beta chain stems from a study of control samples from healthy donors and cancer patients. This CDR3 comprises 14 residues. With 4 bases clipped from V and 3 bases from J, the junction kept 5 bases outside the gene matches. From germline, CDR1 is SGHTA and CDR2 FQGNSA. The data were produced by immunoSEQ multiplex PCR, yet TCRdb's version contains in-frame clones alone and is incomplete. The table has some 30,000 clones, 91% seen once. This clone was picked up a small number of times. This clonotype was obtained from a man in his forties or fifties with lung cancer. The chain carries TRBV7-2 and TRBJ2-7, with 8 nucleotides matching TRBD1. Specimen: PBMCs. CDR3 DNA: TGTGCCAGCAGCTCTGGGACAGGTCGCTACGAGCAGTACTTC. This codes for CASSSGTGRYEQYF.